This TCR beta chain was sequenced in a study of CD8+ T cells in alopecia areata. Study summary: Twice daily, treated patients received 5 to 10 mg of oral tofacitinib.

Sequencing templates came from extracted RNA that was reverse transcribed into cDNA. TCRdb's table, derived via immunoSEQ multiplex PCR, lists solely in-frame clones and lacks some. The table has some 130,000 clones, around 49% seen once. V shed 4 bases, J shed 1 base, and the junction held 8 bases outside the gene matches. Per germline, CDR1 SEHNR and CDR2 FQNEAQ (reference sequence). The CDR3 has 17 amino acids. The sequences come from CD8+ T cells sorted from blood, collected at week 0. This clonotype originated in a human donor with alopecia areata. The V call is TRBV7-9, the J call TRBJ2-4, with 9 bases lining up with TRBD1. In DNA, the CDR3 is TGTGCCAGCAGCTCCCGGGACAGGGCCCCTGCCAAAAACATTCAGTACTTC. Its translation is CASSSRDRAPAKNIQYF.